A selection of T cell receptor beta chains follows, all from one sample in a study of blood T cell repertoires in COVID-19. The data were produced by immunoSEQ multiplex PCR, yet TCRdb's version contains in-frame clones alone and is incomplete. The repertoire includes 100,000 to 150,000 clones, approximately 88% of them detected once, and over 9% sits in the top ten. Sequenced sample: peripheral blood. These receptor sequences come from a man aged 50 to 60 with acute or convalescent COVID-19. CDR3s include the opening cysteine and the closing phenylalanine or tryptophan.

CDR3: CASTEQGGNSPLHF; length: 14; V: TRBV11-2; J: TRBJ1-6
CDR3: CASSPIGANSGANVLTF; length: 17; V: TRBV18; J: TRBJ2-6
CDR3: CASSLGGGYEQYF; length: 13; V: TRBV27; J: TRBJ2-7
CDR3: CASSPGLARGDTQYF; length: 15; V: TRBV5-1; J: TRBJ2-3
CDR3: CASSLDGVHNEQFF; length: 14; V: TRBV7-2; J: TRBJ2-1
CDR3: CASSPKTGSGFGEKLFF; length: 17; V: TRBV5-8; J: TRBJ1-4
CDR3: CASSYWANEQFF; length: 12; V: TRBV11-2; J: TRBJ2-1
CDR3: CASTQVPGDYEQYF; length: 14; V: TRBV5-1; J: TRBJ2-7
CDR3: CASHPGGANTGELFF; length: 15; V: TRBV5-1; J: TRBJ2-2
CDR3: CAWSNREGIGPQHF; length: 14; V: TRBV30; J: TRBJ1-5
CDR3: CASSARRKGQSGQETQYF; length: 18; V: TRBV11-3; J: TRBJ2-5
CDR3: CASSLFTGYYNEQFF; length: 15; V: TRBV28; J: TRBJ2-1
CDR3: CASSPSGAIYEQYF; length: 14; V: TRBV7-9; J: TRBJ2-7
CDR3: CASIAPGQGTTKAFF; length: 15; V: TRBV19; J: TRBJ1-1
CDR3: CASSPERDTQYF; length: 12; V: TRBV5-1; J: TRBJ2-3
CDR3: CASSLGGSFGTEAFF; length: 15; V: TRBV5-1; J: TRBJ1-1
CDR3: CASSPDSYDNQPQHF; length: 15; V: TRBV18; J: TRBJ1-5
CDR3: CASSLRGQGLSEAFF; length: 15; V: TRBV11-1; J: TRBJ1-1
CDR3: CASSPTGTETQYF; length: 13; V: TRBV18; J: TRBJ2-5
CDR3: CASRGLAGLTEQFF; length: 14; V: TRBV2; J: TRBJ2-1
CDR3: CASSGRPGKSSTTGELFF; length: 18; V: TRBV19; J: TRBJ2-2
CDR3: CASSLLGRGRSPEAFF; length: 16; V: TRBV28; J: TRBJ1-1
CDR3: CAWWRVASPLHF; length: 12; V: TRBV30; J: TRBJ1-6
CDR3: CASSYRQDTYGYTF; length: 14; V: TRBV6-5; J: TRBJ1-2
CDR3: CASSLTGTVGFNEQFF; length: 16; V: TRBV7-9; J: TRBJ2-1
CDR3: CASSLGQNNQPQHF; length: 14; V: TRBV5-1; J: TRBJ1-5
CDR3: CASRTGVGTEAFF; length: 13; V: TRBV2; J: TRBJ1-1
CDR3: CASSVGVGLVPDTQYF; length: 16; V: TRBV9; J: TRBJ2-3
CDR3: CASSAPGLDGQPQHF; length: 15; V: TRBV28; J: TRBJ1-5
CDR3: CASSPARIGVNTDTQYF; length: 17; V: TRBV18; J: TRBJ2-3
CDR3: CASSVARLETQYF; length: 13; V: TRBV5-1; J: TRBJ2-5
CDR3: CASRLTNQPQHF; length: 12; V: TRBV28; J: TRBJ1-5
CDR3: CASSPDSPTSGRAGEQYF; length: 18; V: TRBV5-4; J: TRBJ2-7
CDR3: CASSFGGRNQPQHF; length: 14; V: TRBV7-2; J: TRBJ1-5
CDR3: CASSPAGAPEAFF; length: 13; V: TRBV7-9; J: TRBJ1-1
CDR3: CASSFADRTFTDTQYF; length: 16; V: TRBV28; J: TRBJ2-3
CDR3: CASSRRRGGNTEAFF; length: 15; V: TRBV7-2; J: TRBJ1-1
CDR3: CASTPGLAGSYLYNEQFF; length: 18; V: TRBV27; J: TRBJ2-1
CDR3: CASSLAATGHTQYF; length: 14; V: TRBV7-9; J: TRBJ2-3
CDR3: CASSPDRTGYNEKLFF; length: 16; V: TRBV9; J: TRBJ1-4
CDR3: CASYSGQTNTEAFF; length: 14; V: TRBV4-1; J: TRBJ1-1
CDR3: CASSRSEMGGQETQYF; length: 16; V: TRBV5-4; J: TRBJ2-5
CDR3: CASRLGGYGYTF; length: 12; V: TRBV28; J: TRBJ1-2
CDR3: CASSLGPREGQETQYF; length: 16; V: TRBV11-2; J: TRBJ2-5